This is a list of T cell receptor beta chains from one sample in a study of T cell responses to AZD1222 COVID-19 vaccine. Clones were read by immunoSEQ multiplex PCR, and TCRdb kept only the in-frame ones, dropping some. The repertoire includes nearly 110,000 clones, roughly nine tenths of them detected once, and about 4.8% sits in the top ten. The source material was peripheral blood, sampled on day 0 of AZD1222 vaccination. These receptors all come from an adult in good health. The CDR3 runs from the conserved cysteine through the conserved F or W. The D gene is left open where the match is weak. Part of the rows lack a size; the others show once, few, many or a class for expanded clones.

-	TRBV9	TRBD2	TRBJ2-2	CASSVQAGGGTGELFF	TGTGCCAGCAGCGTACAAGCGGGAGGGGGCACCGGGGAGCTGTTTTTT
-	TRBV6-4	-	TRBJ2-3	CASRPNGGGSTDTQYF	TGTGCCAGCAGACCGAATGGGGGCGGGAGCACAGATACGCAGTATTTT
-	TRBV2	TRBD2	TRBJ2-7	CASRTSASQPPYEQYF	TGTGCCAGCAGGACTAGCGCATCCCAGCCCCCCTACGAGCAGTACTTC
-	TRBV30	-	TRBJ1-5	CAWSVPGDSNQPQHF	TGTGCCTGGAGTGTACCGGGGGATAGCAATCAGCCCCAGCATTTT
-	TRBV7-2	-	TRBJ1-6	CASSFGIRNSPLHF	TGTGCCAGCAGCTTCGGGATTCGTAATTCACCCCTCCACTTT
-	TRBV4-1	TRBD1	TRBJ1-5	CASSRTGQGISLGQPQHF	TGCGCCAGCAGCCGCACGGGACAGGGTATTTCTCTAGGTCAGCCCCAGCATTTT
-	TRBV29-1	TRBD2	TRBJ2-3	CSGGLVAGTDTQYF	TGCAGCGGGGGACTAGTGGCCGGCACAGATACGCAGTATTTT
once	TRBV5-5	TRBD1	TRBJ2-2	CASSWWDSYTGELFF	TGTGCCAGCAGCTGGTGGGACAGTTACACCGGGGAGCTGTTTTTT
-	TRBV6-2/TRBV6-3	-	TRBJ1-2	CASSYFRGDYGYTF	TGTGCCAGCAGTTACTTCAGGGGCGACTATGGCTACACCTTC
-	TRBV7-9	-	TRBJ2-3	CASSSPAGISWDTQYF	TGTGCCAGCAGCTCCCCGGCAGGGATTTCATGGGATACGCAGTATTTT
-	TRBV20-1	TRBD2	TRBJ2-3	CSANSGSLQYF	TGCAGTGCTAATAGCGGGAGCTTGCAGTATTTT
-	TRBV9	-	TRBJ2-7	CASSVDQGPYEQYF	TGTGCCAGCAGCGTAGACCAGGGCCCCTACGAGCAGTACTTC
-	TRBV27	TRBD2	TRBJ2-5	CASRPPGLAGEETQYF	TGTGCCAGCAGACCCCCGGGACTAGCGGGAGAGGAGACCCAGTACTTC
-	TRBV30	-	TRBJ1-2	CAWSSSGALGYTF	TGTGCCTGGAGTTCATCAGGGGCTTTAGGCTACACCTTC
-	TRBV7-3	TRBD2	TRBJ2-7	CASSLEGGRSYEQYF	TGTGCCAGCAGCTTAGAAGGCGGGAGGAGTTACGAGCAGTACTTC
-	TRBV7-2	TRBD2	TRBJ2-7	CASSLAGTSGYSSYEQYF	TGTGCCAGCAGCTTAGCAGGGACTAGCGGATACAGCTCCTACGAGCAGTACTTC
-	TRBV9	TRBD1	TRBJ2-2	CASSADRAGELFF	TGTGCCAGCAGCGCCGACAGGGCCGGGGAGCTGTTTTTT
-	TRBV4-2	-	TRBJ1-4	CASSKGGGGENEKLFF	TGTGCCAGCAGTAAAGGTGGAGGGGGAGAAAATGAAAAACTGTTTTTT
-	TRBV7-2	TRBD2	TRBJ2-7	CASSLARASGQYF	TGTGCCAGCAGCTTAGCGCGGGCTAGCGGGCAGTACTTC
-	TRBV6-5	-	TRBJ1-2	CASSLSDSNYGYTF	TGTGCCAGCAGTTTATCCGACAGCAACTATGGCTACACCTTC
few	TRBV19	-	TRBJ1-5	CASSIGSIGNQPQHF	TGTGCCAGTAGTATAGGGAGCATTGGAAATCAGCCCCAGCATTTT
-	TRBV10-3	-	TRBJ2-7	CAIRVGGNEQYF	TGTGCCATCAGAGTGGGGGGTAACGAGCAGTACTTC
-	TRBV5-1	-	TRBJ2-3	CASSPEGYADTQYF	TGCGCCAGCAGCCCGGAGGGCTACGCCGATACGCAGTATTTT
-	TRBV30	-	TRBJ1-4	CAWSGLTTNEKLFF	TGTGCCTGGTCGGGCCTTACAACTAATGAAAAACTGTTTTTT
-	TRBV3-1/TRBV3-2	-	TRBJ2-5	CASSQRGQETQYF	TGTGCCAGCAGCCAAAGAGGACAAGAGACCCAGTACTTC
-	TRBV19	TRBD1	TRBJ1-2	CASIGTGFGYTF	TGTGCCAGTATCGGGACAGGGTTTGGCTACACCTTC
-	TRBV18	-	TRBJ2-7	CASSPLAGSGQYF	TGTGCCAGCTCACCCCTAGCCGGGAGCGGGCAGTACTTC
-	TRBV3-1/TRBV3-2	-	TRBJ1-1	CASHHGLMNTEAFF	TGTGCCAGCCACCACGGGCTCATGAACACTGAAGCTTTCTTT
-	TRBV6-5	-	TRBJ1-3	CASKLGGLSGNTIYF	TGTGCCAGCAAACTAGGGGGGCTCTCTGGAAACACCATATATTTT
-	TRBV9	-	TRBJ1-6	CASSGPGLGRSPLHF	TGTGCCAGCAGCGGACCGGGACTTGGTAGATCACCCCTCCACTTT
once	TRBV15	-	TRBJ1-2	CATSRDQIMGGYTF	TGTGCCACCAGCAGAGATCAGATAATGGGGGGCTACACCTTC
-	TRBV7-2	-	TRBJ2-7	CASSLGRLGRSYEQYF	TGTGCCAGCAGCTTAGGTCGACTGGGCCGCTCCTACGAGCAGTACTTC
-	TRBV5-4	-	TRBJ1-1	CASSSRAAGNTEAFF	TGTGCCAGCAGCTCAAGGGCTGCGGGAAACACTGAAGCTTTCTTT
few	TRBV5-8	-	TRBJ1-2	CASSAAPMAYTF	TGTGCCAGCAGCGCAGCGCCTATGGCCTACACCTTC
-	TRBV6-1	-	TRBJ1-5	CASSENWGLGQPQHF	TGTGCCAGCAGTGAAAACTGGGGACTGGGTCAGCCCCAGCATTTT
-	TRBV19	TRBD1	TRBJ1-5	CASIRGPSQPQHF	TGTGCCAGTATTAGGGGGCCTAGTCAGCCCCAGCATTTT
-	TRBV27	-	TRBJ2-2	CASSLMGTMNTGELFF	TGTGCCAGCAGTTTAATGGGGACAATGAACACCGGGGAGCTGTTTTTT
-	TRBV27	-	TRBJ2-7	CASSQRVKEKQYF	TGTGCCAGCAGTCAAAGGGTAAAAGAAAAGCAGTACTTC
-	TRBV7-9	-	TRBJ1-3	CASSPYTDNTIYF	TGTGCCAGCAGCCCGTACACTGACAACACCATATATTTT
-	TRBV27	TRBD2	TRBJ2-3	CASSRYLGLAGASSTDTQYF	TGTGCCAGCAGCCGTTACCTGGGACTAGCGGGAGCCTCTAGCACAGATACGCAGTATTTT
-	TRBV5-4	-	TRBJ1-4	CASSLEGLKLFF	TGTGCCAGCAGCTTGGAAGGCCTAAAACTGTTTTTT
-	TRBV27	-	TRBJ2-7	CASRLDASATYYEQYF	TGTGCCAGCAGGCTGGATGCTAGCGCCACATACTACGAGCAGTACTTC